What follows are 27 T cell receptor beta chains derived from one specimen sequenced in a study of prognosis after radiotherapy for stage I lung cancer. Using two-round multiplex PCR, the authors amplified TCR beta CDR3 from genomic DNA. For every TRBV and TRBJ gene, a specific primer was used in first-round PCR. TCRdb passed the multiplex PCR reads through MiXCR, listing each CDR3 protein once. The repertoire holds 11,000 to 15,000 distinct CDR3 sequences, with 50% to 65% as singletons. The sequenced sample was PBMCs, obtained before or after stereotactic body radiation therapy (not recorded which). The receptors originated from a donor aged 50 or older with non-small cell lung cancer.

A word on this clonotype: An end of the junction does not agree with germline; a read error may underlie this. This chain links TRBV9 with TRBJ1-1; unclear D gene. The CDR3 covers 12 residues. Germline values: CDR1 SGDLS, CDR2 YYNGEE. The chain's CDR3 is CVSSGSNTEAFF. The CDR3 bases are TGTGTCAGCAGCGGGAGCAACACTGAAGCTTTCTTT.

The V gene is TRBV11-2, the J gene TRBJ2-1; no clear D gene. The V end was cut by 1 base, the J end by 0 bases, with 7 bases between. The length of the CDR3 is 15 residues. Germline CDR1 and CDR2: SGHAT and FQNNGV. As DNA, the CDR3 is TGTGCCAGCAGCTTAGCGGCTAGCTCCTACAATGAGCAGTTCTTC. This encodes CASSLAASSYNEQFF.

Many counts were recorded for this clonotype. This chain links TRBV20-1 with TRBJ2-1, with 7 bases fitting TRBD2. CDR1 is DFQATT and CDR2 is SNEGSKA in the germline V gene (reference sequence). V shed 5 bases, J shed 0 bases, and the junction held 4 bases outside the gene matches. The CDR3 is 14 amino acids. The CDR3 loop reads CSASGGSSYNEQFF. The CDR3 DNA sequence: TGCAGTGCTTCCGGGGGGAGCTCCTACAATGAGCAGTTCTTC.

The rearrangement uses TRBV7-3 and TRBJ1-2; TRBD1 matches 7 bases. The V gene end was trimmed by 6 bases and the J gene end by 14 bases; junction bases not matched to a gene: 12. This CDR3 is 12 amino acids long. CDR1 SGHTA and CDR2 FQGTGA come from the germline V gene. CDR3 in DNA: TGTGCCAGCAGTTACGACAGGGTAAAAGAAACCTTC. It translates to CASSYDRVKETF.

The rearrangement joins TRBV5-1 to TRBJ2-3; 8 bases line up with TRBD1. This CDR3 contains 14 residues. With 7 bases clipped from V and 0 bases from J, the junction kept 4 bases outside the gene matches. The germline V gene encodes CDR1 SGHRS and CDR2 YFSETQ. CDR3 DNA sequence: TGCGCCAGCGGCGGACAGGGAAGCACAGATACGCAGTATTTT. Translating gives CASGGQGSTDTQYF.

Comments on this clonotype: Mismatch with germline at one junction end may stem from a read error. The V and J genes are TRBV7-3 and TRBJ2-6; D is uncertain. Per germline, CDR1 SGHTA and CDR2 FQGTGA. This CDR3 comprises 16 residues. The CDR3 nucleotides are TGTGCCAGCAGCCCGAAGTGTGTGTCTGGTGCCAACGTCCTGACTTTC. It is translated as CASSPKCVSGANVLTF.

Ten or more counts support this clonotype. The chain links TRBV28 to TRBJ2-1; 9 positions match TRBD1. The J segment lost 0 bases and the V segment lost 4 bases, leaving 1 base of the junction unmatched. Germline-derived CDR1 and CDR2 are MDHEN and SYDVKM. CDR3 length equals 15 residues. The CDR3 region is CASSSGQGSYNEQFF. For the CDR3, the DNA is TGTGCCAGCAGTTCGGGACAGGGCTCCTACAATGAGCAGTTCTTC.

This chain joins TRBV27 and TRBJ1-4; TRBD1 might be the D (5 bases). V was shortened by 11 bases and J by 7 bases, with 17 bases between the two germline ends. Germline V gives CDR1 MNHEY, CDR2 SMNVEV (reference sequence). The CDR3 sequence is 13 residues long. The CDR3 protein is CARSAGLGEKLFF. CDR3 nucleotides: TGTGCCCGCTCGGCAGGGTTGGGTGAAAAACTGTTTTTT.

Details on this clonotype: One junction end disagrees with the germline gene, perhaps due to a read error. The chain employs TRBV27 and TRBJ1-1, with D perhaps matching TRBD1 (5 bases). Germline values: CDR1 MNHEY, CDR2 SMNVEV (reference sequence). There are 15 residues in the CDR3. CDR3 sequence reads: CASSLSPGMGTESFF. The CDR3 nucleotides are TGTGCCAGCAGTTTATCCCCAGGGATGGGCACTGAATCTTTCTTT.

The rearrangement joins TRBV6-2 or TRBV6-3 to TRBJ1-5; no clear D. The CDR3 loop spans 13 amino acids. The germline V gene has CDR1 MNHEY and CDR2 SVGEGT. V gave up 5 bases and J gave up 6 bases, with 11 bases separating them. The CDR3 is CASSEEGFQPQHF. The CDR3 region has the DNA TGTGCCAGCAGTGAAGAGGGTTTTCAGCCCCAGCATTTT.

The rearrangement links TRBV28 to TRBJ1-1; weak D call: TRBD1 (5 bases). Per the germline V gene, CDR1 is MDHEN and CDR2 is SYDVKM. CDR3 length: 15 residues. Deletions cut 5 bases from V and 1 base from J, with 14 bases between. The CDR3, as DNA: TGTGCCAGCAGTGCTGGGGGGAGGACGAACACTGAAGCTTTCTTT. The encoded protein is CASSAGGRTNTEAFF.

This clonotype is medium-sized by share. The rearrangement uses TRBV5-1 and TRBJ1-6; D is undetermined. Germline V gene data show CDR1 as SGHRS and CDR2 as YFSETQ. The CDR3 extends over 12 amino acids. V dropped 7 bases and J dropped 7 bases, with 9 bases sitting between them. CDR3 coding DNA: TGCGCCAGCCCCGGGTCGAATTCACCCCTCCACTTT. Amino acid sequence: CASPGSNSPLHF.

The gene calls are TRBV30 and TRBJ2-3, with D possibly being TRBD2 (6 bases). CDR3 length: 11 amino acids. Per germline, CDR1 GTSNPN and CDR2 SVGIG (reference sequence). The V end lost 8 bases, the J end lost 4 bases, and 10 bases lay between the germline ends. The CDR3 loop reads CARGWADTQYF. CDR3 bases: TGTGCCCGGGGGTGGGCAGATACGCAGTATTTT.

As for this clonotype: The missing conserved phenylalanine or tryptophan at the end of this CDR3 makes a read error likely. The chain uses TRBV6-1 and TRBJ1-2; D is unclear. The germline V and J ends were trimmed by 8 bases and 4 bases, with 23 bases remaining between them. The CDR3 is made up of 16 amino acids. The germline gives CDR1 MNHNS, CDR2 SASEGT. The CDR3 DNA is TGTGCCAGCTCCCCTGGTTCCAGGCAGTGGGGCTATGGCTACACCCTC. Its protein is CASSPGSRQWGYGYTL.

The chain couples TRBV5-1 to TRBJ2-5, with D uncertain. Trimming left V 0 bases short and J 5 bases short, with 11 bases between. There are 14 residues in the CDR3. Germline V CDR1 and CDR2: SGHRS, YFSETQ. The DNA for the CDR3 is TGCGCCAGCAGCTTGGGACAAGTCGGTGAGACCCAGTACTTC. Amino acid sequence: CASSLGQVGETQYF.

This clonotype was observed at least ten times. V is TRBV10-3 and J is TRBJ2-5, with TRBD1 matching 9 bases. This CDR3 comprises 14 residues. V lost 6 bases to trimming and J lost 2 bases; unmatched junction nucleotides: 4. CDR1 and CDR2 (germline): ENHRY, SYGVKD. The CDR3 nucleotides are TGTGCCATCAGGACAGGGGGTGGTCAAGAGACCCAGTACTTC. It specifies CAIRTGGGQETQYF.

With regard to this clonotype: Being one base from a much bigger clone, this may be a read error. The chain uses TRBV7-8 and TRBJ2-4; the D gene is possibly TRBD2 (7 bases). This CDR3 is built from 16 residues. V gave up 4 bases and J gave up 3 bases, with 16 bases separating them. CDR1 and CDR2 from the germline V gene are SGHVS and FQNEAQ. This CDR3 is CASSSTVGGGKNIQYF. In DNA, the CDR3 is TGTGCCAGCAGCTCCACAGTGGGAGGGGGCAAAAACATTCAGTACTTC.

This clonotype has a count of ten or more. The CDR3 DNA reads as TGTGCCAGCAGTCCTACAGGGGCCAACACTGAAGCTTTCTTT. The encoded protein is CASSPTGANTEAFF. The chain links TRBV6-1 to TRBJ1-1, with 7 bases lining up with TRBD1. Germline V gives CDR1 MNHNS, CDR2 SASEGT. The CDR3 is 14 amino acids. The V and J ends lost 5 bases and 2 bases, in that order; junction bases with no gene match: 5.

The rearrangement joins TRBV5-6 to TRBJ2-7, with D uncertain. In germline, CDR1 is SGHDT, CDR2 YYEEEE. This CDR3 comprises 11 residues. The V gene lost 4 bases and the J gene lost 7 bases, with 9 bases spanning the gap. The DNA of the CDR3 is TGTGCCAGCAGCGATCGGGTGGAGCAGTACTTC. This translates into CASSDRVEQYF.

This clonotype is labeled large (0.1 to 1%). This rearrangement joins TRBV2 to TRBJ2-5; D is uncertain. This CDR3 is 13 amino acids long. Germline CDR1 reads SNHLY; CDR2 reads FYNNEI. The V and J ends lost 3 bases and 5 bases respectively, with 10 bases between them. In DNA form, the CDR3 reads TGTGCCAGCAGTGAGATTATTAGGGAGACCCAGTACTTC. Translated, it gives CASSEIIRETQYF.

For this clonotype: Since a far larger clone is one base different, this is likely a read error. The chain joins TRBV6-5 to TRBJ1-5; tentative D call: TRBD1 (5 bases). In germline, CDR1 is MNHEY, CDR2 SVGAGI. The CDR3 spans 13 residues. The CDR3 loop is CASLSGLDQRQHF. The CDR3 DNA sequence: TGTGCCAGCCTATCAGGGCTCGATCAGCGCCAGCATTTT.

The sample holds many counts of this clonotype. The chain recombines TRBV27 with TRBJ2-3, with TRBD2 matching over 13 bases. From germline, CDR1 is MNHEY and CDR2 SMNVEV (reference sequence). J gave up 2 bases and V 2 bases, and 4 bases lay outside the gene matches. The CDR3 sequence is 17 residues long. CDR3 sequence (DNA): TGTGCCAGCAGTTTACGGACTAGCGGGGGTACCACAGATACGCAGTATTTT. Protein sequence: CASSLRTSGGTTDTQYF.

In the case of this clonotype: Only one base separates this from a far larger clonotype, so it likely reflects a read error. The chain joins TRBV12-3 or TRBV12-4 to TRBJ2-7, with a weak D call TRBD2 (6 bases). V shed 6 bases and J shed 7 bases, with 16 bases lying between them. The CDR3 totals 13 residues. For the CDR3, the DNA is TGTGCCAGCAGCCGGGGACTGGACAATGAGCAGTACTTC. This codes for CASSRGLDNEQYF.

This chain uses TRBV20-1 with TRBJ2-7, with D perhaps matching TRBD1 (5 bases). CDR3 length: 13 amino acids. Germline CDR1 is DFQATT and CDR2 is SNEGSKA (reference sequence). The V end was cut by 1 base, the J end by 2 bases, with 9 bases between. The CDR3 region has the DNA TGCAGTGCTAGAGCGGCAGGGACCTACGAGCAGTACTTC. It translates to CSARAAGTYEQYF.

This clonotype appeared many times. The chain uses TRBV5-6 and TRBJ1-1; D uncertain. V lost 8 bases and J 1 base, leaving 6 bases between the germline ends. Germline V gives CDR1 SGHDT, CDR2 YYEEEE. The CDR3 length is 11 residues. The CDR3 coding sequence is TGTGCCAGTAGCAGGAACACTGAAGCTTTCTTT. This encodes CASSRNTEAFF.

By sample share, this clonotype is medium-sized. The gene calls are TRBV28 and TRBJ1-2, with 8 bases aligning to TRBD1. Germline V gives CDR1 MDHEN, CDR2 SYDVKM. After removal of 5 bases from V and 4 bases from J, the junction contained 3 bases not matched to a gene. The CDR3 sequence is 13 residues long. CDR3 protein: CASSLQGGYGYTF. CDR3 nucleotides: TGTGCCAGCAGTCTACAGGGGGGCTATGGCTACACCTTC.

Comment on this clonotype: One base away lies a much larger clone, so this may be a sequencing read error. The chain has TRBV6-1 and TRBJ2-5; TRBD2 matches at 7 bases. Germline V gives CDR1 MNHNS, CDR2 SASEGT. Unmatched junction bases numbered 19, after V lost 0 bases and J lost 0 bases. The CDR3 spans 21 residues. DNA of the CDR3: TGTGCCAGCAGTGAAGCTGTCCTCTTGGGGGGGACGGGGTACTACCAAGAGACCCAGTACTTC. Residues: CASSEAVLLGGTGYYQETQYF.